This TCR beta chain is from a study of cytomegalovirus exposure and HLA in healthy donors. The study's findings and limits: Reportedly, fewer N-insertions than the 666-donor mean appeared in an Asian-associated ancestry cluster in a later analysis. At a 0.05 false discovery rate, a later analysis found 18,000 or so TCR beta sequences to be associated with HLA alleles.

Looked up from germline, CDR1 is SGHRS and CDR2 is YFSETQ. This CDR3 has 15 amino acids. Trimming took 2 bases from V and 9 from J, leaving 20 bases between them. To note about this clone: Its antigen is not known.

Use of 60 Vbeta and 13 Jbeta primers characterized the PCR. Data came from immunoSEQ multiplex PCR; TCRdb stores just in-frame clones and leaves some out. This sample has 85,000 to 100,000 clones, with more than 75% found just once. Among the donors, all were healthy bone marrow donors. The sequenced sample was PBMCs. The sequence was collected from a human donor in good health. The chain recombines TRBV5-1 with TRBJ1-2; D perhaps matches TRBD1 (6 bases). Here the CDR3 DNA reads TGCGCCAGCAGCTTAAACCAGGGGACAAGGAGAAGCTACACCTTC. Translating it yields CASSLNQGTRRSYTF.